The entry that follows covers one T cell receptor beta chain sequence. Germline V gene data show CDR1 as SGDLS and CDR2 as YYNGEE. Losses at the gene ends were 3 bases for V and 8 bases for J; bases not matched to a gene: 8. The CDR3 runs to 15 residues. This record belongs to a study of blood T cell repertoires in COVID-19. Overall study context: Samples came from the United States, Italy and Spain, spanning acute and convalescent COVID-19. Sources were T cells, B-cell-depleted T cells, or PBMCs; the material itself was cDNA or gDNA.

Source study methods: Estimation of nucleated cell counts relied on the amplification of reference gene primers. Sequencing used immunoSEQ multiplex PCR; TCRdb keeps in-frame clones, though not all of them. That table supplies the V and J calls and clone size; D and trimming were determined from the DNA. The repertoire has 220,000 or so clones, approximately 84% of them found once; the top ten carry more than 2%. The material sequenced was peripheral blood. The chain combines TRBV9 with TRBJ1-2; 12 nucleotides align to TRBD1. This TCR derives from a woman aged 60 to 75 with acute or convalescent COVID-19. The CDR3 DNA follows: TGTGCCAGCAGCGACCCCGGGACAGGGGGCAGAGGCTACACCTTC. It codes for CASSDPGTGGRGYTF.